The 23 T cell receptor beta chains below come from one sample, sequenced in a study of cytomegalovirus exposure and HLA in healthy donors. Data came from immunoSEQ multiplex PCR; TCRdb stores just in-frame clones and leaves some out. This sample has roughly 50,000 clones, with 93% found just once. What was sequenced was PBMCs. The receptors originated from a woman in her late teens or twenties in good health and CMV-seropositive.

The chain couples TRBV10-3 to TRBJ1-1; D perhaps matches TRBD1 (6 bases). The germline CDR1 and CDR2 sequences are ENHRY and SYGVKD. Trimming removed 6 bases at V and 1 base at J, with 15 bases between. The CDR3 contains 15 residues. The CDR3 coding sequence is TGTGCCATCAGGGGTGCACAGGGTGGGAACACTGAAGCTTTCTTT. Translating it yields CAIRGAQGGNTEAFF.

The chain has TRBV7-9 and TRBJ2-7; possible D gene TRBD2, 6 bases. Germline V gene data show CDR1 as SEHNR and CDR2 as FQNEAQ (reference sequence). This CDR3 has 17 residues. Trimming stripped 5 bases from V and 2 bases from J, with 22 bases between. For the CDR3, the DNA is TGTGCCAGCAGCCAAGCCCCCCCCCGGGGGAACCCCTACGAGCAGTACTTC. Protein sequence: CASSQAPPRGNPYEQYF.

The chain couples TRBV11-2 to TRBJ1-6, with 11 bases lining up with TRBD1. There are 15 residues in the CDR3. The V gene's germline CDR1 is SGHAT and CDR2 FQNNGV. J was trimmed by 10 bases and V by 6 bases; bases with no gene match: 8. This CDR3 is CASSWGQGGGSPLHF. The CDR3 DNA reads TGTGCCAGCAGTTGGGGACAGGGGGGAGGATCACCCCTCCACTTT.

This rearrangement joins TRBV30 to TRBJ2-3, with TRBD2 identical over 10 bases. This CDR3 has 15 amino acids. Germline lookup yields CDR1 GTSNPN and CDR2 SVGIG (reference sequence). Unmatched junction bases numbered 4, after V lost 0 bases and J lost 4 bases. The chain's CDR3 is CAWSVAGGQADTQYF. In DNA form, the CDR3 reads TGTGCCTGGAGTGTAGCGGGGGGGCAGGCAGATACGCAGTATTTT.

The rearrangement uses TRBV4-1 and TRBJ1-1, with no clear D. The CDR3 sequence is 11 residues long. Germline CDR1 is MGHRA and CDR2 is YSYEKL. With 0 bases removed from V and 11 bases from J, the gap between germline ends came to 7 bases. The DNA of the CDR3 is TGCGCCAGCAGCCAAGATAGGCGGGCTTTCTTT. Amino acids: CASSQDRRAFF.

The CDR3, as DNA: TGTGCCAGCAGTATCAGGTCCCGAAATGAAAAACTGTTTTTT. Residues: CASSIRSRNEKLFF. The chain couples TRBV27 to TRBJ1-4; D not resolved. Germline values: CDR1 MNHEY, CDR2 SMNVEV (reference sequence). V was shortened by 5 bases and J by 5 bases, with 12 bases between the two germline ends. This CDR3 spans 14 amino acids.

The CDR3 loop is CASSQEKTGRSYEQYF. The CDR3 DNA reads TGCGCCAGCAGCCAAGAGAAGACAGGGAGATCCTACGAGCAGTACTTC. This chain joins TRBV4-3 and TRBJ2-7; 7 bases map to TRBD1. Trimming at V came to 0 bases and at J to 1 base, leaving 6 bases not matched to a gene. The CDR3 is 16 residues long. The V gene's germline CDR1 is LGHNA and CDR2 YSLEER.

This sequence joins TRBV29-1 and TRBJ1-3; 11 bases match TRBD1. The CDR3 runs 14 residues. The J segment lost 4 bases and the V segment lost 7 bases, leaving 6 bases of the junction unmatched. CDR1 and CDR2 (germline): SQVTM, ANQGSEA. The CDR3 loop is CSAWTGGGGNTIYF. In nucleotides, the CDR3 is TGCAGCGCCTGGACAGGGGGCGGAGGAAACACCATATATTTT.

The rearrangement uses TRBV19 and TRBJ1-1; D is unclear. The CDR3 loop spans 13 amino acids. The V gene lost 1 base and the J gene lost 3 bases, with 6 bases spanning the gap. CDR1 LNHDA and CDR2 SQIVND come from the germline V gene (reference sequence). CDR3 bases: TGTGCCAGTAGTATAGCCCCTTACACTGAAGCTTTCTTT. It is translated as CASSIAPYTEAFF. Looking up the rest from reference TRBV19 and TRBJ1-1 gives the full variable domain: DGGITQSPKYLFRKEGQNVTLSCEQNLNHDAMYWYRQDPGQGLRLIYYSQIVNDFQKGDIAEGYSVSREKKESFPLTVTSAQKNPTAFYLCASSIAPYTEAFFGQGTRLTVV.

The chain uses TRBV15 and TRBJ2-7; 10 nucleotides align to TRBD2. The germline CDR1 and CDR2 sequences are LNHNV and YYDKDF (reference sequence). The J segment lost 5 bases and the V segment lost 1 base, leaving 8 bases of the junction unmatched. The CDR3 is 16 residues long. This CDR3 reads CATSRAPGLARNEQYF. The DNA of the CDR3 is TGTGCCACCAGCAGAGCCCCGGGACTAGCGCGGAACGAGCAGTACTTC.

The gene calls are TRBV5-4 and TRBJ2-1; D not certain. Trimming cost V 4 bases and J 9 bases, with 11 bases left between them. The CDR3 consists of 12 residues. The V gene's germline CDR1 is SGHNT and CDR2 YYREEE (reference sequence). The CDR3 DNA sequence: TGTGCCAGCAGCCCTCTAGGTCGTGAGCAGTTCTTC. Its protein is CASSPLGREQFF.

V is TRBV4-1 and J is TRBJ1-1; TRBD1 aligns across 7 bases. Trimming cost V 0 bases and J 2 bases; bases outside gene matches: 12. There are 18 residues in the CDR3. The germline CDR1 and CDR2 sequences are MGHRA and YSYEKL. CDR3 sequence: CASSQDLAVRGRNTEAFF. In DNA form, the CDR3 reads TGCGCCAGCAGCCAAGATCTCGCCGTTAGGGGGCGTAACACTGAAGCTTTCTTT.

The CDR3 DNA is TGCAGCGTTACCGGGGGGGGGACCTACGAGCAGTACTTC. It codes for CSVTGGGTYEQYF. The V gene is TRBV29-1, the J gene TRBJ2-7; 8 positions agree with TRBD2. The junction had 5 bases not matched to a gene; V was cut back by 5 bases and J by 2 bases. CDR3 length: 13 residues. Germline V gene sequence: CDR1 SQVTM, CDR2 ANQGSEA.

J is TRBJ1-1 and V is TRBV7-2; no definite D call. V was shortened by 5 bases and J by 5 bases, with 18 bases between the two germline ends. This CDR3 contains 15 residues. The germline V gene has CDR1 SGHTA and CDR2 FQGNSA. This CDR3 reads CASSPHRQPGTEAFF. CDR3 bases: TGTGCCAGCAGCCCCCATCGCCAGCCGGGGACTGAAGCTTTCTTT. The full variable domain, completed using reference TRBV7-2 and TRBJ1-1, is GAGVSQSPSNKVTEKGKDVELRCDPISGHTALYWYRQSLGQGLEFLIYFQGNSAPDKSGLPSDRFSAERTGGSVSTLTIQRTQQEDSAVYLCASSPHRQPGTEAFFGQGTRLTVV.

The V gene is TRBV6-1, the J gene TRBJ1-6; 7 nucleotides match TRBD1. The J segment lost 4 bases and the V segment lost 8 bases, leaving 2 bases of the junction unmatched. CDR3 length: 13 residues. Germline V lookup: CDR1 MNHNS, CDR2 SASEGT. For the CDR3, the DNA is TGTGCCAGCGAACAGGGGTATAATTCACCCCTCCACTTT. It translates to CASEQGYNSPLHF.

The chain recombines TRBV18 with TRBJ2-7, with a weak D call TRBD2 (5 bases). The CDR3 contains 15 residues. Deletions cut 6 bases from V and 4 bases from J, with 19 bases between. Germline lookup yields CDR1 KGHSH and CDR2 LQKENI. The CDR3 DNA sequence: TGTGCCAGCTCCCCCCCCGCGGGTTTCGGGTACGAGCAGTACTTC. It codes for CASSPPAGFGYEQYF. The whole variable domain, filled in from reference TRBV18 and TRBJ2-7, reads NAGVMQNPRHLVRRRGQEARLRCSPMKGHSHVYWYRQLPEEGLKFMVYLQKENIIDESGMPKERFSAEFPKEGPSILRIQQVVRGDSAAYFCASSPPAGFGYEQYFGPGTRLTVT.

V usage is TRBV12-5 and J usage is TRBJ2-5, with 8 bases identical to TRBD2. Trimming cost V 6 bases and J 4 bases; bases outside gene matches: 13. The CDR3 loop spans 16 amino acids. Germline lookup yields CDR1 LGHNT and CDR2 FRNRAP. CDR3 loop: CASGSRSSGNPETQYF. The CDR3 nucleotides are TGTGCTAGTGGCTCCCGGAGTAGCGGGAACCCAGAGACCCAGTACTTC.

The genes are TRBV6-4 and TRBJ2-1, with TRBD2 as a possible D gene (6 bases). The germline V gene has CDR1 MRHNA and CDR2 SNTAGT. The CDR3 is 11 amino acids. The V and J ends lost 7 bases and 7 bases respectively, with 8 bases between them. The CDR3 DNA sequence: TGTGCCAGCACCGGGGGAAATGAGCAGTTCTTC. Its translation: CASTGGNEQFF.

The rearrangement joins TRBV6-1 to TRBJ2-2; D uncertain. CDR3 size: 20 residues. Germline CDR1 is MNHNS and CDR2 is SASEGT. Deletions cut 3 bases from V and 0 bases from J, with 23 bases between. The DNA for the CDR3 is TGTGCCAGCAGTGATAGGTTATTCTCACAGACACCATCGAACACCGGGGAGCTGTTTTTT. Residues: CASSDRLFSQTPSNTGELFF.

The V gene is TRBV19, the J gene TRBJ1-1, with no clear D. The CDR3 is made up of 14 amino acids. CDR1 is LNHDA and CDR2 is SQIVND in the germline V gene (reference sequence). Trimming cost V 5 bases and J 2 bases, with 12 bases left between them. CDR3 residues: CASSSPGRNTEAFF. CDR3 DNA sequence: TGTGCCAGTAGTTCCCCGGGAAGAAACACTGAAGCTTTCTTT.

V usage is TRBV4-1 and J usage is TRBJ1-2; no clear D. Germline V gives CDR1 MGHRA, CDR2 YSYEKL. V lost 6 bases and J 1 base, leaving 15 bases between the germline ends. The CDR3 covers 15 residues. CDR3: CASRSRSSNNYGYTF. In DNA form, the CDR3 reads TGCGCCAGCAGGAGCCGGAGTAGTAATAACTATGGCTACACCTTC.

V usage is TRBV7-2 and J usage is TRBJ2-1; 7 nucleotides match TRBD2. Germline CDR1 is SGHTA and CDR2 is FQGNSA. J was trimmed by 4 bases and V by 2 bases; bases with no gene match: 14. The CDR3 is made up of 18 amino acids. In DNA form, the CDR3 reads TGTGCCAGCAGCTTACCCCCATCAGGGCGGGGGACTTACAATGAGCAGTTCTTC. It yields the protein CASSLPPSGRGTYNEQFF.

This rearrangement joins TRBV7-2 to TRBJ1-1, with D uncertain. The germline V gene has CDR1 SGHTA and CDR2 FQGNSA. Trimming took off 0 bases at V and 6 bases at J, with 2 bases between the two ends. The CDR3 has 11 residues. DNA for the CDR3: TGTGCCAGCAGCTTAGCCTCTGAAGCTTTCTTT. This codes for CASSLASEAFF. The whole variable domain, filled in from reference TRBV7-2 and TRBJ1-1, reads GAGVSQSPSNKVTEKGKDVELRCDPISGHTALYWYRQSLGQGLEFLIYFQGNSAPDKSGLPSDRFSAERTGGSVSTLTIQRTQQEDSAVYLCASSLASEAFFGQGTRLTVV.